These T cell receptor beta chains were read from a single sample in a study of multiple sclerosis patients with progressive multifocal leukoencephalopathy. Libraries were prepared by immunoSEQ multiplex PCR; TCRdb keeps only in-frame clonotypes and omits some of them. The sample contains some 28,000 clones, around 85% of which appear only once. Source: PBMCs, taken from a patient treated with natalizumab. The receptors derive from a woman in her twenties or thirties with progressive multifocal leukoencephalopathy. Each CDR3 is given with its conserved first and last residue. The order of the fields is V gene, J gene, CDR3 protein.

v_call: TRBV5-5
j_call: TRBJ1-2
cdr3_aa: CASSFQGNYGYTF

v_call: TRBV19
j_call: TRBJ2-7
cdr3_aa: CASSMGLRNYEQYF

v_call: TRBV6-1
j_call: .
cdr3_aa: CASRLEGFYEQYF

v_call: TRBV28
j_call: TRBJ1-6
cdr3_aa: CASSLPVNSPLHF

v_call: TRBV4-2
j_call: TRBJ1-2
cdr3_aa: CASSTRDFGNYGYTF

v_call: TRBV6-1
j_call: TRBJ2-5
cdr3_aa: CASSEIGETQYF

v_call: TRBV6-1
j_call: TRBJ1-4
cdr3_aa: CASSGGGALNEKLFF

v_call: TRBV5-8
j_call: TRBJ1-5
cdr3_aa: CASRSGGTFSNQPQHF

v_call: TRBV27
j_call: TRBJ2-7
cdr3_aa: CASSLSSGQPYEQYF

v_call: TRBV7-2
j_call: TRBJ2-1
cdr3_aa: CASSLRYRGQEQFF

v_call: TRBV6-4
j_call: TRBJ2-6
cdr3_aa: CASSPTGEGANVLTF

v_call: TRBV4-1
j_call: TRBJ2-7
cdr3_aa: CASSQSPVHGVAYEQYF

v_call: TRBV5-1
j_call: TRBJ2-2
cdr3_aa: CASSLDRERAGELFF

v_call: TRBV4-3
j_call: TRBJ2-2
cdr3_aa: CASSQDRSNTGELFF

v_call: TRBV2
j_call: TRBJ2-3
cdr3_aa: CASSVEGGGGDTQYF

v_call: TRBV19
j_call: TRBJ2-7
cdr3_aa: CASSIEPGRSLYEQYF

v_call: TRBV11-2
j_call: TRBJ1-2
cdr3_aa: CASSPKTGGIYGYTF

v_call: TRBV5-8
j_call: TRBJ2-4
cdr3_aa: CASSSWGGIQYF

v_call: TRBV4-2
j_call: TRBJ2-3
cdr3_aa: CASSRPRGVDTQYF

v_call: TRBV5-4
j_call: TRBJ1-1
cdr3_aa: CASSLGQGMNTEAFF

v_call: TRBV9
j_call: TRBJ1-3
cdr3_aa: CASSVGVSSGNTIYF

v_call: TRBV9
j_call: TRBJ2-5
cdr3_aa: CASSAGGVWETQYF

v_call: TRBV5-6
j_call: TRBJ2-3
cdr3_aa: CASSATSGGPISTDTQYF

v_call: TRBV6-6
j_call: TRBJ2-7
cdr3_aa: CASSDSGHYVMYEQYF

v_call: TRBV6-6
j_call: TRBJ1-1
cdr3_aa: CASSNNRDTEAFF

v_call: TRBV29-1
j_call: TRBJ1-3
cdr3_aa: CSAGHISGNTIYF

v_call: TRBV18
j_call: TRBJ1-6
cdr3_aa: CASSANSDSPLHF

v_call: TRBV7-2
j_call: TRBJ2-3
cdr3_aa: CASSSTGTSGGPDTQYF

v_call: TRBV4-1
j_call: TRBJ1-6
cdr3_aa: CASSQEQGDSPLHF

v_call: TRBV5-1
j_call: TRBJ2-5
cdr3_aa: CASSIISSGKETQYF

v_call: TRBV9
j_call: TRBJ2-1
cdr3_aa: CASSTRTSGRGEQFF

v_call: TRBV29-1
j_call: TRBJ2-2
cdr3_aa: CSVSHPTGELFF

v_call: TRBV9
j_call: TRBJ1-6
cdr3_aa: CASSVAPDRAGGSPLHF

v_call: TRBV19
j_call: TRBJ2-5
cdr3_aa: CASSIGGSGSFWAETQYF

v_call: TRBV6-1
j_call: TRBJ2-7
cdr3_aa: CASSEGGSLNEQYF

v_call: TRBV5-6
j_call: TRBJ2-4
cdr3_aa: CASSFVLAKNIQYF

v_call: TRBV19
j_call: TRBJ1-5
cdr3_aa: CASSTNSGVANQPQHF

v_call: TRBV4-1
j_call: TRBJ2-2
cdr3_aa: CASSQVHGGALGTGELFF

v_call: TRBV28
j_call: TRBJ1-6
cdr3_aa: CASAMGQIAPLHF

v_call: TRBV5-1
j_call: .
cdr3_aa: CASSWDKPYEQYF

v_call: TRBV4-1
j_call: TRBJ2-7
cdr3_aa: CASSQVGGRGAYEQYF

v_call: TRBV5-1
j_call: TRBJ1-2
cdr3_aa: CASSLGTGTYGYTF

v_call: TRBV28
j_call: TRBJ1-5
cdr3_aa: CASSSTRQHNQPQHF

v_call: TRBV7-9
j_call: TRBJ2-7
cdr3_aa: CASSYPGQALYEQYF

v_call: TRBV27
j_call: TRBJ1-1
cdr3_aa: CASGGGTEAFF

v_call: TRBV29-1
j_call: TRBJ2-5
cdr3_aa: CSALQGVGETQYF

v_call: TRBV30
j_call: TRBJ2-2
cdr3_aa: CAWSVRRDGELFF

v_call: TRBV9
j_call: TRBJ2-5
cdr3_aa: CASSSGPAGRGGWETQYF

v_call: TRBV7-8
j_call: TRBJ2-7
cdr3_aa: CASSLSGNYEQYF

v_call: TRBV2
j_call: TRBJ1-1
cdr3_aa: CASKGRDEAFF

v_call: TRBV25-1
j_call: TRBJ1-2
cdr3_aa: CASSRVTSNYGYTF